This TCR beta chain was retrieved from a study of T cell responses to AZD1222 COVID-19 vaccine. General observations from the study: In all cases, repertoires were sampled only after the peak T cell response.

The CDR3 runs 13 residues. The germline V gene has CDR1 KGHDR and CDR2 SFDVKD. Deletions cut 2 bases from V and 6 bases from J, with 7 bases between. Method: immunoSEQ multiplex PCR; TCRdb's copy keeps in-frame clones and lacks some. This sample carries some 150,000 clones, roughly nine tenths of them seen once, and the ten largest clones take about 19%. A note on this clone: Antigen unknown.

Source: peripheral blood, taken on day 0 of AZD1222 vaccination. The genes are TRBV24-1 and TRBJ2-1, with D uncertain. The clonotype comes from an adult in good health. The CDR3 reads CATSDSNSNEQFF. The CDR3 DNA is TGTGCCACCAGTGATTCGAACAGCAATGAGCAGTTCTTC.